The 31 T cell receptor beta chains given below trace back to one sample, sequenced in a study of technical replicates of blood from a few donors. Sequencing was performed with immunoSEQ multiplex PCR; in TCRdb, only in-frame clones are kept and a portion is missing. In the table there are just over 95,000 clones, approximately 96% of which are singletons. The sample consisted of T cells isolated from PBMCs. The origin of the receptors is a human donor in good health.

V usage is TRBV27 and J usage is TRBJ2-7; a weak D match, TRBD1 (5 bases). Germline V CDR1 and CDR2: MNHEY, SMNVEV (reference sequence). V was clipped by 6 bases and J by 4 bases, with 13 bases between them. The CDR3 contains 13 residues. In nucleotides, the CDR3 is TGTGCCAGCAGCCCTACAGGTTTGTACGAGCAGTACTTC. Translating gives CASSPTGLYEQYF.

J is TRBJ2-3 and V is TRBV10-3; 9 bases match TRBD1. The CDR3 is made up of 15 amino acids. Germline loops: CDR1 ENHRY, CDR2 SYGVKD. The junction had 6 bases not matched to a gene; V was cut back by 3 bases and J by 5 bases. The CDR3 DNA follows: TGTGCCATCAGTGAATCACAGGGGGCGGGAGATACGCAGTATTTT. Its protein product is CAISESQGAGDTQYF.

This chain uses TRBV5-4 with TRBJ1-2; no firm D call. V lost 7 bases and J 0 bases, leaving 13 bases between the germline ends. In germline, CDR1 is SGHNT, CDR2 YYREEE (reference sequence). The CDR3 has 14 amino acids. CDR3 nucleotides: TGTGCCAGCTCTCCTGGCGGGGCTAACTATGGCTACACCTTC. Translated: CASSPGGANYGYTF.

The V and J genes are TRBV7-6 and TRBJ2-7; 10 bases agree with TRBD1. The ends lost 4 bases at V and 2 bases at J; junction bases unmatched: 5. Looked up from germline, CDR1 is SGHVS and CDR2 is FNYEAQ. This CDR3 is built from 15 residues. Here the CDR3 DNA reads TGTGCCAGCAGCTGGACAGGGGGGGACACCTACGAGCAGTACTTC. Amino acid sequence: CASSWTGGDTYEQYF.

Remarks on this clone: Additional DNA sequences in this sample encode the identical CDR3. The V call is TRBV7-6, the J call TRBJ1-5, with a weak D call TRBD1 (5 bases). This CDR3 spans 15 amino acids. Trimming removed 1 base at V and 1 base at J, with 8 bases between. Germline CDR1 reads SGHVS; CDR2 reads FNYEAQ. The CDR3 spells CASSLGAGSNQPQHF. For the CDR3, the DNA is TGTGCCAGCAGCTTAGGGGCAGGGAGCAATCAGCCCCAGCATTTT. Full variable domain (rest looked up from reference TRBV7-6 and TRBJ1-5): GAGVSQSPRYKVTKRGQDVALRCDPISGHVSLYWYRQALGQGPEFLTYFNYEAQQDKSGLPNDRFSAERPEGSISTLTIQRTEQRDSAMYRCASSLGAGSNQPQHFGDGTRLSIL.

This chain connects TRBV15 to TRBJ1-2; D unclear. This CDR3 region has 13 residues. Germline-derived CDR1 and CDR2 are LNHNV and YYDKDF (reference sequence). The V end lost 4 bases, the J end lost 8 bases, and 14 bases lay between the germline ends. CDR3 in DNA: TGTGCCACCAGCAAGAACTCGTTGGTCGGCTACACCTTC. Protein sequence: CATSKNSLVGYTF. Combining the CDR3 with reference TRBV15 and TRBJ1-2 gives the whole variable domain DAMVIQNPRYQVTQFGKPVTLSCSQTLNHNVMYWYQQKSSQAPKLLFHYYDKDFNNEADTPDNFQSRRPNTSFCFLDIRSPGLGDTAMYLCATSKNSLVGYTFGSGTRLTVV.

In its sample, this clone was seen once. The rearrangement uses TRBV11-3 and TRBJ1-1, with D unresolved. The V gene lost 5 bases and the J gene lost 0 bases, with 7 bases spanning the gap. The V gene's germline CDR1 is SGHNT and CDR2 YENEEA. The CDR3 has 13 residues. The CDR3 loop is CASSPSMNTEAFF. The CDR3 nucleotides read TGTGCCAGCAGCCCGAGCATGAACACTGAAGCTTTCTTT.

This clone showed up just once. The V gene is TRBV6-5, the J gene TRBJ2-4; 7 bases are a match to TRBD1. CDR3 length equals 15 residues. V lost 5 bases to trimming and J lost 6 bases; unmatched junction nucleotides: 10. Germline V gives CDR1 MNHEY, CDR2 SVGAGI. CDR3 region: CASSLMTGLGNIQYF. CDR3 sequence (DNA): TGTGCCAGCAGTCTCATGACAGGGCTGGGAAACATTCAGTACTTC.

This rearrangement joins TRBV7-3 to TRBJ2-3; TRBD2 aligns across 7 bases. The CDR3 has 17 residues. V shed 5 bases, J shed 3 bases, and the junction held 14 bases outside the gene matches. Germline CDR1 reads SGHTA; CDR2 reads FQGTGA. The CDR3 DNA is TGTGCCAGCAGCCTCCTCCCCGGCGGGGGAGAGACAGATACGCAGTATTTT. This translates into CASSLLPGGGETDTQYF.

This rearrangement joins TRBV5-1 to TRBJ2-7, with a tentative D call TRBD2 (6 bases). CDR3 length: 12 residues. Germline CDR1 and CDR2: SGHRS and YFSETQ. Trimming shortened V by 5 bases and J by 3 bases, and 9 bases separated the two germline ends. The CDR3 DNA reads as TGCGCCAGCAGTATGGGGGGCTACGAGCAGTACTTC. Its protein is CASSMGGYEQYF.

The rearrangement links TRBV10-1 to TRBJ1-1, with 9 bases aligning to TRBD1. The CDR3 has 15 residues. V dropped 6 bases and J dropped 5; count of bases not matched to a gene: 10. Germline CDR1 WNHNN, CDR2 SYGVQD (reference sequence). CDR3 sequence: CASSPGQGTRTEAFF. CDR3 in DNA: TGCGCCAGCAGCCCGGGACAGGGAACGAGAACTGAAGCTTTCTTT.

The chain combines TRBV29-1 with TRBJ2-4, with D possibly being TRBD1 (5 bases). Trimming cost V 7 bases and J 2 bases, with 9 bases left between them. Germline CDR1 reads SQVTM; CDR2 reads ANQGSEA. The CDR3 runs 12 residues. CDR3 sequence reads: CSAGHSKNIQYF. The CDR3 DNA reads TGCAGCGCTGGACACTCCAAAAACATTCAGTACTTC.

The genes are TRBV28 and TRBJ2-7, with D possibly being TRBD1 (5 bases). Germline V CDR1 and CDR2: MDHEN, SYDVKM. The CDR3 has 14 amino acids. Deletions cut 2 bases from V and 2 bases from J, with 10 bases between. CDR3 protein: CASSLLQGPYEQYF. The CDR3 DNA sequence: TGTGCCAGCAGTTTACTTCAGGGCCCCTACGAGCAGTACTTC.

The chain carries TRBV6-5 and TRBJ2-3, with 7 bases matching TRBD2. The CDR3 is 13 amino acids. The V gene end was trimmed by 8 bases and the J gene end by 0 bases; junction bases not matched to a gene: 2. The germline V gene encodes CDR1 MNHEY and CDR2 SVGAGI. The CDR3, as DNA: TGTGCCAGCGGGGGGGGTAGCACAGATACGCAGTATTTT. Translated: CASGGGSTDTQYF.

The chain combines TRBV13 with TRBJ2-3; 12 nucleotides line up with TRBD2. Germline V lookup: CDR1 PRHDT, CDR2 FYEKMQ (reference sequence). V was clipped by 5 bases and J by 6 bases; unmatched bases: 9. This CDR3 has 16 amino acids. The CDR3 is CASSPRTSGDWDTQYF. CDR3 bases: TGTGCCAGCAGCCCAAGGACTAGCGGGGATTGGGATACGCAGTATTTT.

The chain is built from TRBV19 and TRBJ1-1; D is possibly TRBD1 (6 bases). V lost 6 bases, J lost 1 base, and 9 bases lay in between. The germline CDR1 and CDR2 sequences are LNHDA and SQIVND (reference sequence). The CDR3 is 13 residues long. In DNA, the CDR3 is TGTGCCAGTAGCCAGGGGCCGAACACTGAAGCTTTCTTT. As protein: CASSQGPNTEAFF.

The chain is built from TRBV6-5 and TRBJ1-5; 10 nucleotides match TRBD1. V trimming: 4 bases; J trimming: 7 bases; junction bases outside the gene matches: 10. Germline V gene data show CDR1 as MNHEY and CDR2 as SVGAGI. The CDR3 sequence is 16 residues long. The CDR3 nucleotides read TGTGCCAGCAGTTCCACCCGACAGGGGGCGAGGCAGCCCCAGCATTTT. This encodes CASSSTRQGARQPQHF.

This clone was detected only once. V and J are TRBV25-1 and TRBJ2-7; TRBD2 agrees at 9 bases. Germline-derived CDR1 and CDR2 are MGHDK and SYGVNS. The J segment lost 7 bases and the V segment lost 4 bases, leaving 11 bases of the junction unmatched. This CDR3 has 15 residues. In nucleotides, the CDR3 is TGTGCCAGCAGTGCGTTGGGAGCGGGAGGTTCAGAGCAGTACTTC. Translated, it gives CASSALGAGGSEQYF.

This clone was counted once. The chain links TRBV5-6 to TRBJ2-3; TRBD2 aligns across 11 bases. CDR1 is SGHDT, CDR2 YYEEEE, per germline. The CDR3 has 15 residues. V was clipped by 4 bases and J by 5 bases; unmatched bases: 6. The CDR3 region has the DNA TGTGCCAGCAGCGTGACTAGCGGGGATGTAGATACGCAGTATTTT. Translation: CASSVTSGDVDTQYF.

Of note for this clone: One end of the junction varies from germline; a read error may be responsible. CDR3 protein: CASSEGRASF. CDR3 DNA: TGTGCCAGCAGTGAAGGGCGGGCCAGCTTC. The chain is built from TRBV6-1 and TRBJ1-2; D unresolved. CDR1 is MNHNS, CDR2 SASEGT, per germline. The CDR3 runs 10 residues.

This chain links TRBV18 with TRBJ2-1; D is possibly TRBD2 (6 bases). CDR3 length: 15 residues. Germline V gene lookup returns CDR1 KGHSH and CDR2 LQKENI. The V and J ends lost 4 bases and 4 bases respectively, with 14 bases between them. Here the CDR3 DNA reads TGTGCCAGCTCACGAAGCGGGTCCTGGTACAATGAGCAGTTCTTC. It specifies CASSRSGSWYNEQFF.

The chain is built from TRBV19 and TRBJ2-1; D might be TRBD2 (6 bases). CDR3 size: 17 residues. V was trimmed by 7 bases and J by 8 bases, leaving 27 bases between them. The germline CDR1 and CDR2 sequences are LNHDA and SQIVND (reference sequence). CDR3: CASNAWGEAGFGDEQFF. The CDR3 DNA is TGTGCCAGTAATGCCTGGGGGGAAGCAGGGTTCGGCGATGAGCAGTTCTTC.

This chain links TRBV13 with TRBJ2-7; perhaps TRBD2 as D (6 bases). Per germline, CDR1 PRHDT and CDR2 FYEKMQ (reference sequence). The V end lost 5 bases, the J end lost 1 base, and 15 bases lay between the germline ends. The CDR3 loop spans 15 amino acids. The CDR3 spells CASSIPGATSYEQYF. The DNA of the CDR3 is TGTGCCAGCAGCATCCCGGGAGCTACATCCTACGAGCAGTACTTC.

The chain links TRBV7-6 to TRBJ2-7; 9 nucleotides agree with TRBD1. Unmatched junction bases numbered 10, after V lost 4 bases and J lost 3 bases. The CDR3 contains 16 residues. Germline values: CDR1 SGHVS, CDR2 FNYEAQ. CDR3 in amino acids: CASSSRWGQGNYEQYF. DNA of the CDR3: TGTGCCAGCAGCTCTCGATGGGGACAGGGTAACTACGAGCAGTACTTC.

The chain links TRBV19 to TRBJ2-1, with TRBD1 identical over 12 bases. Per the germline V gene, CDR1 is LNHDA and CDR2 is SQIVND (reference sequence). This CDR3 spans 16 amino acids. With 3 bases clipped from V and 7 bases from J, the junction kept 7 bases outside the gene matches. The DNA for the CDR3 is TGTGCCAGTAGTATTCGGGACAGGGGGCGGGGGAATGAGCAGTTCTTC. Translating it yields CASSIRDRGRGNEQFF. The entire variable domain, with the rest obtained from reference TRBV19 and TRBJ2-1, is as follows: DGGITQSPKYLFRKEGQNVTLSCEQNLNHDAMYWYRQDPGQGLRLIYYSQIVNDFQKGDIAEGYSVSREKKESFPLTVTSAQKNPTAFYLCASSIRDRGRGNEQFFGPGTRLTVL.

This rearrangement joins TRBV6-4 to TRBJ2-2, with 12 bases aligning to TRBD1. This CDR3 has 19 residues. With V trimmed by 9 bases and J by 6 bases, 20 bases remained unmatched. Germline CDR1 is MRHNA and CDR2 is SNTAGT. The DNA of the CDR3 is TGTGCCAGATCCCAGGAGCCCGGGACAGGGGGCATAAAGGCCGGGGAGCTGTTTTTT. Residues: CARSQEPGTGGIKAGELFF.

This clone has only one observation. CDR3 nucleotide sequence: TGTGCCAGCAGCACGGGACAGTCGAGCAATCAGCCCCAGCATTTT. Its translation is CASSTGQSSNQPQHF. The gene calls are TRBV7-9 and TRBJ1-5; TRBD1 matches at 7 bases. Germline lookup yields CDR1 SEHNR and CDR2 FQNEAQ (reference sequence). After removal of 5 bases from V and 1 base from J, the junction contained 5 bases not matched to a gene. This CDR3 has 15 residues.

This chain links TRBV14 with TRBJ1-2; D ambiguous. This CDR3 region has 13 residues. Trimming left V 0 bases short and J 2 bases short, with 4 bases between. The germline gives CDR1 SGHDN, CDR2 FVKESK. CDR3 amino acids: CASSQDRNYGYTF. In nucleotides, the CDR3 is TGTGCCAGCAGCCAAGACAGAAACTATGGCTACACCTTC.

The table lists this clone with a count of one. J is TRBJ2-1 and V is TRBV2; 8 nucleotides match TRBD2. This CDR3 has 13 amino acids. V shed 9 bases, J shed 9 bases, and the junction held 10 bases outside the gene matches. Germline lookup yields CDR1 SNHLY and CDR2 FYNNEI. CDR3 DNA: TGTGCCAGAGGCCGGGAGGCGGGGGGTGAGCAGTTCTTC. Residues: CARGREAGGEQFF. Full variable domain (rest looked up from reference TRBV2 and TRBJ2-1): EPEVTQTPSHQVTQMGQEVILRCVPISNHLYFYWYRQILGQKVEFLVSFYNNEISEKSEIFDDQFSVERPDGSNFTLKIRSTKLEDSAMYFCARGREAGGEQFFGPGTRLTVL.

This clone was counted a single time. The rearrangement links TRBV5-6 to TRBJ1-1; D call uncertain. Germline values: CDR1 SGHDT, CDR2 YYEEEE. The V gene lost 2 bases and the J gene lost 0 bases, with 11 bases spanning the gap. This CDR3 is built from 15 residues. In DNA form, the CDR3 reads TGTGCCAGCAGCTTTCTCGGGGATATGAACACTGAAGCTTTCTTT. Translated, it gives CASSFLGDMNTEAFF.

The chain joins TRBV7-9 to TRBJ2-1; 7 bases are shared with TRBD2. Trimming at V came to 5 bases and at J to 0 bases, leaving 7 bases not matched to a gene. The length of the CDR3 is 16 residues. CDR1 is SEHNR, CDR2 FQNEAQ, per germline (reference sequence). The CDR3: CASSPVGGSSYNEQFF. The CDR3 DNA is TGTGCCAGCAGCCCAGTCGGGGGGAGCTCCTACAATGAGCAGTTCTTC.